The source of this T cell receptor (beta chain) is a study of CD8+CD57+ T cells in acquired aplastic anemia (dated 2018 in TCRdb). Background for the entire study: A mean of approximately 3 ug of DNA, ranging from roughly 0.19 to 30 ug, was extracted from sorted CD4+ and CD8+ cells. General study outcomes and caveats: Roughly 29 CD8+ CDR3 sequences were shared between patients and controls but appeared highly expressed in patients and within their immunodominant clones. CD8+ Simpson's diversity did not differ significantly between patients and healthy controls (P=0.060).

Genomic DNA was used as template for profiling of TCR beta VDJ combinations and CDR3 sequences. TCR repertoire sequencing was run on an Illumina HiSeq 2000. In the paper's pipeline: Repertoires were assessed using TRBV/TRBJ rearrangement plots, CDR3 size and DJ length profiles, and Simpson's diversity index. The most abundant DNA sequence in the deep sequencing data was taken as the immunodominant clone. CDR3 amino acid sequences were screened for sharing across subjects and were compared with published repertoires and the VDJdb database. TCRdb ran its own pipeline on the public reads, namely fastp trimming at Q25 and MiXCR clone calling, and kept in-frame beta chains. Every entry covers one CDR3 protein and lists the most common genes and DNA from its rows. The authors' filters were not applied to this entry. The table for this sample lists roughly 300,000 distinct CDR3 sequences; approximately 55% of them were counted only once. Approximately 8% of the sample is taken by the ten largest.

In the study, sorted CD4+ and CD8+ blood T cells from patients with severe aplastic anemia and from healthy subjects underwent deep sequencing of TCR repertoires. Ficoll-Paque density gradient centrifugation was used to isolate peripheral blood mononuclear cells. CD4+ and CD8+ T cells were sorted by FACS or magnetic beads before DNA extraction. A remark on this clonotype: Its binding antigen is unknown. No qualities accompany the bases; no much larger clone lies one base away.

The sequenced material came from sorted CD4+, CD8+, or CD8+CD57+ T cells (not recorded which) from PBMCs. This clonotype originated in a human donor with severe aplastic anemia or a healthy control (not recorded which).

CDR3 loop: CASHSLGTARSDEQFF. In nucleotide form, the sequence is TGTGCCAGCCACTCCCTCGGGACAGCCCGAAGCGATGAGCAGTTCTTC. The rearranged chain carries TRBV25-1 and TRBJ2-1; TRBD1 matches 7 bases in the middle. The germline V end is reduced by 8 bases and the J end by 8 bases; junction bases left unmatched: 18. CDR1 and CDR2 were assigned from the germline V gene as MGHDK and SYGVNS. Including the terminal cysteine and phenylalanine, the CDR3 comprises 16 residues. Only the CDR3 region is kept as DNA, spanning 48 bases read in frame from base 1. The CDR3, completed at both ends by the reference TRBV25-1 and TRBJ2-1 genes, gives the full variable domain EADIYQTPRYLVIGTGKKITLECSQTMGHDKMYWYQQDPGMELHLIHYSYGVNSTEKGDLSSESTVSRIRTEHFPLTLESARPSHTSQYLCASHSLGTARSDEQFFGPGTRLTVL.